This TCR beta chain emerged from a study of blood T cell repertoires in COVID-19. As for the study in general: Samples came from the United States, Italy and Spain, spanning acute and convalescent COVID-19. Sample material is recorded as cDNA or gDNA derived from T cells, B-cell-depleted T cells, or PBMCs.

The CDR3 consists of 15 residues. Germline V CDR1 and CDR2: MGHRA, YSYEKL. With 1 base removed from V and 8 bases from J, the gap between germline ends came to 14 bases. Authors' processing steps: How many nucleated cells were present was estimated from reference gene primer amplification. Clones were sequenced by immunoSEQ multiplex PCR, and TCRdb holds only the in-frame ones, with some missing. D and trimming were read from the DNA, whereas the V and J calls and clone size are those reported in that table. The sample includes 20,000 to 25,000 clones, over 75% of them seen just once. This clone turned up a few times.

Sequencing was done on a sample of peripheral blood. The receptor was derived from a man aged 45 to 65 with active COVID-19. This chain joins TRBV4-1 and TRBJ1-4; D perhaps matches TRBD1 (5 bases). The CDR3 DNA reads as TGCGCCAGCAGCCAAGTGGGAGGGGAAGGAGAAAAACTGTTTTTT. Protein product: CASSQVGGEGEKLFF.